The rows below give T cell receptor beta chains drawn from one sample of a study of early T cells in non-severe SARS-CoV-2 infection. TCRdb reprocessed the 5' RACE reads with MiXCR, giving one entry per CDR3 protein. The profile shows almost 45,000 distinct CDR3 sequences, roughly 6.2% of them singletons. Sequences were obtained from whole blood. Receptor source: an adult who was a healthcare worker with PCR-confirmed SARS-CoV-2 infection or an uninfected control (not recorded which). The CDR3 runs from the conserved cysteine through the conserved F or W. A D gene is named only where the DNA matches it firmly. A clone size is listed for some rows: how often the clone was seen (once, few, many), or a class if it is expanded.

j_call clone_size v_call cdr3_length d_call cdr3_aa cdr3_nt
TRBJ1-1 many TRBV24-1 16 - CATSDSPLGGNTEAFF TGTGCCACCAGTGACTCCCCGCTAGGGGGGAACACTGAAGCTTTCTTT
TRBJ2-3 few TRBV11-2 19 - CASSLFRLGTGILTDTQYF TGTGCCAGCAGCTTATTTCGCCTCGGAACCGGGATCCTCACAGATACGCAGTATTTT
TRBJ2-1 many TRBV6-6 14 - CASSLQGLANEQFF TGTGCCAGCAGTTTACAGGGTCTCGCCAATGAGCAGTTCTTC
TRBJ2-1 many TRBV5-1 12 - CASSLAGNEQFF TGCGCCAGCAGCTTGGCAGGGAATGAGCAGTTCTTC
TRBJ2-3 - TRBV7-6 20 TRBD2 CASSPAISGGLSFSTDTQYF TGTGCCAGCAGCCCAGCAATCAGCGGGGGGCTATCATTTAGCACAGATACGCAGTATTTT
TRBJ2-7 - TRBV6-6 13 TRBD1 CASLGQGTYEQYF TGTGCCAGCTTGGGACAGGGCACCTACGAGCAGTACTTC
TRBJ2-5 many TRBV5-1 13 - CASSLARGETQYF TGCGCCAGCAGCTTGGCCCGTGGTGAGACCCAGTACTTC
TRBJ1-1 many TRBV20-1 12 TRBD1 CSADNRGTEAFF TGCAGTGCTGATAACAGGGGTACTGAAGCTTTCTTT
TRBJ2-7 few TRBV28 14 TRBD1 CASSVFGQAYEQYF TGTGCCAGCAGTGTCTTCGGACAGGCCTACGAGCAGTACTTC
TRBJ2-2 few TRBV28 15 TRBD1 CASSPGQGGTGELFF TGTGCCAGCAGCCCAGGACAGGGTGGCACCGGGGAGCTGTTTTTT
TRBJ2-4 - TRBV4-2 19 - CASSQDRGGGDSAKNIQYF TGTGCCAGCAGCCAAGATAGGGGGGGCGGAGATTCAGCCAAAAACATTCAGTACTTC
TRBJ1-2 many TRBV6-1 13 - CASSATTNYGYTF TGTGCCAGCAGCGCGACAACTAACTATGGCTACACCTTC
TRBJ2-1 many TRBV19 14 TRBD2 CASSGEGPWNEQFF TGTGCCAGTAGTGGGGAGGGTCCTTGGAATGAGCAGTTCTTC
TRBJ1-6 - TRBV20-1 14 - CSATGSSYNSPLHF TGCAGTGCTACGGGGAGCTCCTATAATTCACCCCTCCACTTT
TRBJ1-5 few TRBV20-1 13 - CSARYSGNQPQHF TGCAGTGCTAGGTATTCCGGGAATCAGCCCCAGCATTTT
TRBJ2-1 many TRBV11-3 14 TRBD1 CASSLYRGANEQFF TGTGCCAGCAGCTTATACAGGGGGGCCAATGAGCAGTTCTTC
TRBJ2-2 many TRBV29-1 14 TRBD1 CSAADRANTGELFF TGCAGCGCTGCAGACAGGGCAAACACCGGGGAGCTGTTTTTT
TRBJ2-1 - TRBV29-1 14 - CSFTGTPSYNEQFF TGCAGCTTCACCGGGACCCCCTCTTACAATGAGCAGTTCTTC
TRBJ1-5 many TRBV28 15 - CASSPRIGWGQPQHF TGTGCCAGCAGTCCACGTATAGGATGGGGTCAGCCCCAGCATTTT
TRBJ2-7 many TRBV7-6 13 - CASSLDTGYEQYF TGTGCCAGCAGCTTAGATACGGGCTACGAGCAGTACTTC
TRBJ2-3 - TRBV6-5 15 - CASSYGAGTTDTQYF TGTGCCAGCAGTTACGGGGCGGGGACAACAGATACGCAGTATTTT
TRBJ2-7 - TRBV5-1 15 TRBD1 CASSGRQGSSYEQYF TGCGCCAGCAGCGGAAGACAGGGGAGCTCCTACGAGCAGTACTTC
TRBJ2-7 many TRBV5-1 16 - CASSLGTGTVAYEQYF TGCGCCAGCAGCTTGGGAACCGGGACTGTCGCCTACGAGCAGTACTTC
TRBJ2-2 many TRBV7-2 13 - CASSLAGARELFF TGTGCCAGCAGCCTAGCTGGAGCCAGGGAGCTGTTTTTT
TRBJ2-5 medium-sized TRBV11-2 15 - CASSLSVSGQETQYF TGTGCCAGCAGCTTAAGTGTGAGCGGTCAAGAGACCCAGTACTTC
TRBJ2-7 few TRBV6-1 14 TRBD2 CASNPSSGAYEQYF TGTGCCAGCAACCCGTCCAGCGGGGCTTACGAGCAGTACTTC
TRBJ2-7 many TRBV6-2/TRBV6-3 12 - CASSYADYEQYF TGTGCCAGCAGTTACGCTGACTACGAGCAGTACTTC
TRBJ2-3 many TRBV12-3/TRBV12-4 13 - CASTHNRADTQYF TGTGCCAGCACCCACAACAGAGCAGATACGCAGTATTTT